A selection of T cell receptor beta chains follows, all from one sample in a study of T cells in Graves' hyperthyroidism and ophthalmopathy. TCRdb used MiXCR to reprocess the multiplex PCR reads, holding one entry per CDR3 protein. Found here are about 410,000 distinct CDR3 sequences, around 15% of them singletons; the top ten hold around a fifth. The material sequenced was blood. The receptors were sampled from a woman between 25 and 40 years old with Graves' ophthalmopathy. The CDR3 runs from the conserved cysteine through the conserved F or W. A D gene is named only where the DNA matches it firmly. The listing skips clone size in some rows; elsewhere it reads once, few, many or a size class.

clone_size	v_call	d_call	j_call	cdr3_nt	cdr3_aa
few	TRBV5-8	.	TRBJ1-4	TGTGCCAGCAGCTTGGAACCAACTAATGAAAAACTGTTTTTT	CASSLEPTNEKLFF
.	TRBV4-2	.	TRBJ2-5	TGTGCCAGCAGCCAAGATCACTGGGGCAGGGGCGGATATCTCTCCTACCAAGAGACCCAGTACTTC	CASSQDHWGRGGYLSYQETQYF
many	TRBV5-1	.	TRBJ2-2	TGCGCCAGCAGCTTGGAGATCGGGGAGCTGTTTTTT	CASSLEIGELFF
many	TRBV4-1	TRBD1	TRBJ2-7	TGCGCCAGCAGCCACCCGGGGACAGGGCGGGAGCAGTACTTC	CASSHPGTGREQYF
many	TRBV29-1	TRBD1	TRBJ2-5	TGCAGCGTTCCGGGACAGGGTTTTTCAGAGACCCAGTACTTC	CSVPGQGFSETQYF
many	TRBV2	.	TRBJ1-5	TGTGCCAGCAGTGACGCCGGGGGCGTTGTCAATCAGCCCCAGCATTTT	CASSDAGGVVNQPQHF
.	TRBV7-3	TRBD1	TRBJ2-5	TGTGCCAGCAGCCCGACACAGGGGCCGGTGTTTCATCAAGAGACCCAGTACTTC	CASSPTQGPVFHQETQYF
few	TRBV27	.	TRBJ2-7	TGTGCCAGCAGGTTGGTGGGGGCTTCCTACGAGCAGTACTTC	CASRLVGASYEQYF
.	TRBV19	TRBD1	TRBJ2-2	TGTGCCAGTAGTGTACGGACAGGGGACACCGGGGAGCTGTTTTTT	CASSVRTGDTGELFF
.	TRBV6-2/TRBV6-3	.	TRBJ1-3	TGTGCCAGCAGTTGGGGGGAGGGATTCTCTGGAAACACCATATATTTT	CASSWGEGFSGNTIYF
many	TRBV28	.	TRBJ1-1	TGTGCCAGCAGACTTACAGGGCGCACTGAAGCTTTCTTT	CASRLTGRTEAFF
many	TRBV12-3/TRBV12-4	TRBD1	TRBJ1-5	TGTGCCAGCAGTCGCTGGGACAGGAGGGATCAGCCCCAGCATTTT	CASSRWDRRDQPQHF
many	TRBV7-9	.	TRBJ1-1	TGTGCCAGCAGCTATGCTGGGACGATGAACACTGAAGCTTTCTTT	CASSYAGTMNTEAFF
many	TRBV10-3	.	TRBJ1-4	TGTGCCTCCACCACAGGGTTGGAAGAAAAACTGTTTTTT	CASTTGLEEKLFF
.	TRBV11-2	.	TRBJ1-2	TGTGCCAGCAGCTTAGATAGGCCCAGCCTAGGCTACACCTTC	CASSLDRPSLGYTF
.	TRBV11-2	.	TRBJ1-3	TGTGCCAGCAGCTTACGTTCGTCAAGTATGAGGGTTGCAGGAAACACCATATATTTT	CASSLRSSSMRVAGNTIYF